A selection of T cell receptor beta chains follows, all from one sample in a study of blood T cell repertoires in COVID-19. Assay used: immunoSEQ multiplex PCR; TCRdb lists only in-frame clones, some missing. Of 250,000 to 350,000 clones listed, approximately 87% were seen once; the top ten hold about 7.8%. Sequencing used peripheral blood. The receptors were gathered from a woman aged 45-65 years who had recovered from COVID-19. The CDR3 runs from the conserved cysteine through the conserved F or W.

TRBV6-5 CASSPRGGISYEQYF
TRBV24-1 CATSDTRDRPYEQYF
TRBV7-6 CASSRQDSAAGELFF
TRBV5-1 CASSLEATQYF
TRBV3-1/TRBV3-2 CASSQFGKYGGGNTGELFF
TRBV20-1 CSARGTGQQYF
TRBV19 CASSDRGFSNQPQHF
TRBV10-3 CAISPGQGSRWRETNTEAFF
TRBV18 CASSPSIVPTDTQYF
TRBV9 CASSVAARGGGASFGTDTQYF
TRBV30 CAWSSEGLVNSPLHF
TRBV7-2 CASSLVTGTTGELFF
TRBV18 CASSSGTGRGTQYF
TRBV11-2 CASSFKFQGKETQYF